These 9 T cell receptor beta chains were sequenced from one sample in a study of regulatory T cells in long-lasting Graves disease. Researchers made TCR beta libraries by using iRepertoire HTBI primers and running Arm-PCR on CDR3 regions. MiXCR, applied by TCRdb to the multiplex PCR reads, yields one record per CDR3 protein. The table records about 240,000 distinct CDR3 sequences, roughly 21% of them present only once. The time point: newly diagnosed GD, antithyroid drugs for less than 3 months. Preparation of the TCR library used RNA extracted from PBMCs. The sample in question was peripheral blood mononuclear cells (PBMCs), obtained at new diagnosis, from a patient treated with antithyroid drugs. Receptors were obtained from a female donor with Graves disease.

This sequence joins TRBV12-3 or TRBV12-4 and TRBJ2-3; 9 bases match TRBD2. V was clipped by 1 base and J by 11 bases; unmatched bases: 16. The CDR3 is 17 residues long. The chain's CDR3 is CASSLVGTSGHFGKQYF. The CDR3 DNA reads as TGTGCCAGCAGTTTAGTTGGCACTAGCGGGCATTTCGGGAAGCAGTATTTT.

This clonotype was recorded many times. This chain joins TRBV7-2 and TRBJ1-2, with D tentatively TRBD1 (5 bases). The V gene's germline CDR1 is SGHTA and CDR2 FQGNSA. This CDR3 comprises 14 residues. V was cut by 0 bases and J by 11 bases, with 16 bases left in between. The DNA of the CDR3 is TGTGCCAGCAGCTTAGCGCCGTTGCAGGGTCGTTACACCTTC. Translated: CASSLAPLQGRYTF.

There are many counts of this clonotype. The chain uses TRBV5-1 and TRBJ2-5, with 7 bases aligning to TRBD2. Germline V gene sequence: CDR1 SGHRS, CDR2 YFSETQ. The junction had 2 bases not matched to a gene; V was cut back by 1 base and J by 5 bases. The CDR3 runs 13 residues. CDR3 nucleotides: TGCGCCAGCAGCTTGCGGCGGGGGGAGACCCAGTACTTC. This codes for CASSLRRGETQYF.

This clonotype was picked up one time. The chain has TRBV20-1 and TRBJ2-3; 9 positions agree with TRBD2. Trimming removed 5 bases from V and 6 bases from J; junction bases left unmatched: 18. Germline-derived CDR1 and CDR2 are DFQATT and SNEGSKA (reference sequence). This CDR3 region has 17 residues. CDR3 nucleotides: TGCAGTGCTTTCCTGCGGGGGGGGCTGGCGGGAATGGATACGCAGTATTTT. Translated: CSAFLRGGLAGMDTQYF.

This clonotype was picked up a small number of times. The chain is built from TRBV7-9 and TRBJ1-1; D unresolved. The CDR3 extends over 18 amino acids. Germline V gives CDR1 SEHNR, CDR2 FQNEAQ (reference sequence). Trimming removed 2 bases at V and 0 bases at J, with 19 bases between. CDR3 DNA: TGTGCCAGCAGCTTAAGCCCCTCGAGCAGCTCTCTGAACACTGAAGCTTTCTTT. Protein: CASSLSPSSSSLNTEAFF. The complete variable domain, with remaining parts taken from reference TRBV7-9 and TRBJ1-1, reads DTGVSQNPRHKITKRGQNVTFRCDPISEHNRLYWYRQTLGQGPEFLTYFQNEAQLEKSRLLSDRFSAERPKGSFSTLEIQRTEQGDSAMYLCASSLSPSSSSLNTEAFFGQGTRLTVV.

This clonotype was seen ten or more times. The rearrangement joins TRBV5-5 to TRBJ1-6; D may be TRBD1 (5 bases). The germline gives CDR1 SGHKS, CDR2 YYEKEE (reference sequence). This CDR3 has 17 amino acids. V was cut by 3 bases and J by 0 bases, with 13 bases left in between. This chain's CDR3 is CASSSGTVSSYNSPLHF. CDR3 DNA sequence: TGTGCCAGCAGCTCCGGGACCGTAAGCTCCTATAATTCACCCCTCCACTTT.

There are many counts of this clonotype. The chain couples TRBV7-2 to TRBJ2-5; D perhaps matches TRBD2 (5 bases). Germline V gene data show CDR1 as SGHTA and CDR2 as FQGNSA. The CDR3 has 13 amino acids. V dropped 10 bases and J dropped 2 bases, with 14 bases sitting between them. The CDR3 sequence: CATSRRFQETQYF. The CDR3 DNA is TGTGCCACGAGCAGGAGGTTTCAAGAGACCCAGTACTTC.

This clonotype was counted many times. The CDR3 sequence: CASTDRGGAYGYTF. CDR3 bases: TGTGCCAGCACTGACAGGGGTGGTGCCTATGGCTACACCTTC. The chain couples TRBV2 to TRBJ1-2, with 8 bases that match TRBD1. Looked up from germline, CDR1 is SNHLY and CDR2 is FYNNEI. J was trimmed by 4 bases and V by 7 bases; bases with no gene match: 8. The CDR3 runs to 14 residues.

This clonotype was observed at least ten times. The rearrangement uses TRBV2 and TRBJ1-4, with D perhaps TRBD1 (5 bases). CDR3 length equals 15 residues. The germline CDR1 and CDR2 sequences are SNHLY and FYNNEI. V was clipped by 7 bases and J by 0 bases, with 12 bases between them. CDR3: CASKNRQTTNEKLFF. The CDR3 DNA reads TGTGCCAGCAAGAATAGACAGACAACTAATGAAAAACTGTTTTTT.